This note documents a single T cell receptor beta chain sequence. Authors' data handling: Estimates of nucleated cell counts were drawn from the amplification of reference gene primers. Only in-frame clones appear in the TCRdb table, and some are missing; sequencing was by immunoSEQ multiplex PCR. The D gene and trimming were derived from the DNA, and the V and J assignments and clone size from that table. This table has more than 150,000 clones, roughly 78% appearing once. V shed 4 bases, J shed 5 bases, and the junction held 6 bases outside the gene matches. Germline V lookup: CDR1 MNHEY, CDR2 SVGAGI. This CDR3 region has 15 residues. The data were obtained in a study of blood T cell repertoires in COVID-19.

This TCR came from a woman of 80 years or more with active or convalescent COVID-19. This rearrangement joins TRBV6-5 to TRBJ2-5, with 11 bases aligning to TRBD2. Sequencing input: peripheral blood. The CDR3 coding sequence is TGTGCCAGCAGTTTTAGCGGGGGGGCCGGGGAGACCCAGTACTTC. Translation: CASSFSGGAGETQYF.